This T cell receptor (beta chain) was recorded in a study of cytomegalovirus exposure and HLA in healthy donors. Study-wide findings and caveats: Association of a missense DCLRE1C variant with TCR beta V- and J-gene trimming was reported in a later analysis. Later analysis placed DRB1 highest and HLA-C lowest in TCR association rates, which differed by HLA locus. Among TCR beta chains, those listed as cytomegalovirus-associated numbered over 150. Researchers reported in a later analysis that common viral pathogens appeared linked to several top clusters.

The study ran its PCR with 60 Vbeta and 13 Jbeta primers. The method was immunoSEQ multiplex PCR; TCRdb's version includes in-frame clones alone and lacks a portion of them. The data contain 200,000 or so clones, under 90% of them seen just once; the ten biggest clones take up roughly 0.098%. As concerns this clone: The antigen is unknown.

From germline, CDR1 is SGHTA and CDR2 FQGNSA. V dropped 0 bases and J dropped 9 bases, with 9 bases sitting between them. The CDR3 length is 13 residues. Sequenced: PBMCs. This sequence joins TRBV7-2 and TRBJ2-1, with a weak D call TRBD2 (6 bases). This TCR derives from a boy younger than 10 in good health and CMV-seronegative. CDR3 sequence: CASSLASEGEQFF. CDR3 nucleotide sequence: TGTGCCAGCAGCTTAGCCTCGGAGGGTGAGCAGTTCTTC.